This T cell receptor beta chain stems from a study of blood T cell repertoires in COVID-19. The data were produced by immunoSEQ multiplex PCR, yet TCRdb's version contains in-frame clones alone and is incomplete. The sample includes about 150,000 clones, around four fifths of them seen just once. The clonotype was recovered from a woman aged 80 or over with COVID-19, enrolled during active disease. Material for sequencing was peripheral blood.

Here the CDR3 DNA reads TGTGCCACCAGCAGACAGGGGGAACGCACCGGGGAGCTGTTTTTT. The encoded protein is CATSRQGERTGELFF. J is TRBJ2-2 and V is TRBV19, with 9 bases that match TRBD1. Germline V gives CDR1 LNHDA, CDR2 SQIVND (reference sequence). The CDR3 covers 15 residues. V trimming: 10 bases; J trimming: 4 bases; junction bases outside the gene matches: 10.